This T cell receptor (beta chain) was obtained from a study of blood T cell repertoires in COVID-19. Study background: The United States, Italy and Spain supplied acute and convalescent COVID-19 samples.

The CDR3 contains 16 residues. V was shortened by 5 bases and J by 7 bases, with 23 bases between the two germline ends. The germline CDR1 and CDR2 sequences are LGHDT and YNNKEL (reference sequence). Libraries were prepared by immunoSEQ multiplex PCR; TCRdb keeps only in-frame clonotypes and omits some of them. This table has approximately 280,000 clones, over 75% appearing once. Specimen: peripheral blood. The chain carries TRBV3-1 (or the pseudogene TRBV3-2) and TRBJ1-2, with D tentatively TRBD1 (5 bases). This clonotype originated in a woman aged 55-70 years with acute or convalescent COVID-19. CDR3 loop: CASSSGEPGSGSGYTF. DNA of the CDR3: TGTGCCAGCAGCTCGGGGGAACCCGGGTCGGGGAGTGGCTACACCTTC.